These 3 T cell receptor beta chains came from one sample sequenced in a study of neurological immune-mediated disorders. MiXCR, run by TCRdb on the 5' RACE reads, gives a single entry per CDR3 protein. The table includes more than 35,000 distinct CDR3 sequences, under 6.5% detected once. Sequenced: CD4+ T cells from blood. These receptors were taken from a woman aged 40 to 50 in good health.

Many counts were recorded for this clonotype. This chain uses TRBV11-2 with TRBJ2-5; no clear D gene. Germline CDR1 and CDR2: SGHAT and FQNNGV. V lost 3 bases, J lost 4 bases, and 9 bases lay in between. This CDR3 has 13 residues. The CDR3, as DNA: TGTGCCAGCAGCTTTGGCAGAGCAGAGACCCAGTACTTC. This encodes CASSFGRAETQYF. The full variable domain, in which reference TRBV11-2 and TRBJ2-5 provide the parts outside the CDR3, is EAGVAQSPRYKIIEKRQSVAFWCNPISGHATLYWYQQILGQGPKLLIQFQNNGVVDDSQLPKDRFSAERLKGVDSTLKIQPAKLEDSAVYLCASSFGRAETQYFGPGTRLLVL.

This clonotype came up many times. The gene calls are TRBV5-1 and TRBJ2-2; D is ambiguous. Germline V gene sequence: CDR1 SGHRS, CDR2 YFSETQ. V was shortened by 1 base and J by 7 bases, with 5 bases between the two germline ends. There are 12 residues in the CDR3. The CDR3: CASSLLVGELFF. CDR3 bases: TGCGCCAGCAGCTTGCTGGTCGGGGAGCTGTTTTTT.

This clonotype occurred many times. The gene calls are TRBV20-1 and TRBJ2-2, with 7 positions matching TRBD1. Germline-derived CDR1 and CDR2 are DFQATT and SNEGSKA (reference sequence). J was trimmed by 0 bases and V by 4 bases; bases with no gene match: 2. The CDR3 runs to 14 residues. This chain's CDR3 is CSATTGANTGELFF. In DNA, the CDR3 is TGCAGTGCTACTACAGGGGCGAACACCGGGGAGCTGTTTTTT.